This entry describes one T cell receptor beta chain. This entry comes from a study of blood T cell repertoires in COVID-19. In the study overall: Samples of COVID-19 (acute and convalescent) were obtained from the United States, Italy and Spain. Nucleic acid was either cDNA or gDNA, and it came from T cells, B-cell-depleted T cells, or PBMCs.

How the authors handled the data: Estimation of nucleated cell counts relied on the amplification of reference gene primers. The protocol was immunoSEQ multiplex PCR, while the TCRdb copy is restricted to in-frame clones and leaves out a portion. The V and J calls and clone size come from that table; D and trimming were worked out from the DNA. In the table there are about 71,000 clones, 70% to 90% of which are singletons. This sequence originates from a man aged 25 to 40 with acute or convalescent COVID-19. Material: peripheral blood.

CDR3 sequence reads: CASSLSRGLFNYGYTF. DNA of the CDR3: TGTGCCAGCAGCCTATCCAGGGGCCTTTTTAACTATGGCTACACCTTC. The rearrangement links TRBV4-2 to TRBJ1-2; the D gene is possibly TRBD1 (6 bases). CDR3 size: 16 residues. Trimming removed 4 bases from V and 1 base from J, with 16 bases in between. Germline loops: CDR1 LGHNA, CDR2 YNFKEQ.